This T cell receptor (beta chain) is drawn from a study of monozygotic twins with inflammatory bowel disease. Study-wide results and caveats: Compared with healthy co-twins, IBD patients showed reduced TCRbeta repertoire diversity by inverse Simpson. Among twins, concordant and discordant pairs did not differ in repertoire similarity, possibly from limited power.

On this clonotype itself: The antigen remains undetermined.

The quantity of total RNA per TCR library was 3500 ng. TCRdb reprocessed the 5' RACE reads; each CDR3 protein has one entry and no DNA is given. The sample totals some 130,000 distinct CDR3 sequences. The CDR3 consists of 14 residues. CDR1 and CDR2 (germline): KGHDR, SFDVKD. The clonotype was recovered from a human donor with ulcerative colitis or Crohn's disease, or a healthy co-twin of an affected twin (not recorded which). The sample comprised blood. V is TRBV24-1 and J is TRBJ2-7. CDR3 in amino acids: CATSDLGPVDEQYF.